A selection of T cell receptor beta chains follows, all from one sample in a study of cytomegalovirus exposure and HLA in healthy donors. Repertoires were generated with immunoSEQ multiplex PCR, while TCRdb's copy carries only in-frame clones and drops some. The sample has about 120,000 clones, 70% to 90% seen once. The sample was PBMCs. Receptors were obtained from a man aged 35-49 years in good health and CMV-seronegative. The conserved cysteine and the conserved F or W are not part of the CDR3 here. For some rows the clone size is stated as once, few or many, or as a class when expanded; others skip it.

TRBV5-1	.	ASSPPGLADGYNEQF
TRBV19	.	ASRGGQSSYNEQF
TRBV11-3	.	ASSARDWETQY
TRBV28	once	ASRSGQPQH
TRBV19	.	ASSARAGGTEAF
TRBV30	.	AWSRQGNSPLH
TRBV5-4	.	ASSLAGSDTEAF
TRBV18	.	ASSPDLAGVKNEQF
TRBV7-9	once	SSSLLTGPNEKLF
TRBV7-9	.	ASSLTRSGANVLT
TRBV19	.	ASRDRGLNTEAF
TRBV5-6	.	ASSPRDRGREQY
TRBV27	.	ASSAGQTYNSPLH
TRBV7-8	once	ASSGRRGPQLNTEAF
TRBV4-3	.	ASSQEEGRMDEQF
TRBV30	.	AWSLGNKETQY
TRBV4-2	.	ASSQEGGRGDYRLNEQF
TRBV6-5	.	ASSYGADQPQH
TRBV9	.	ASSVVGAGSPLH
TRBV2	once	ASSEGSSPNEQF
TRBV6-4	.	ASSGGGSSYNEQF
TRBV4-3	.	ASSQARGSRNTGELF
TRBV9	.	ASSPGQGGSPLH
TRBV11-2	.	ASRRTTGANGLT
TRBV19	.	ASSIVQDQPQH
TRBV30	once	AWLGQNTEAF
TRBV7-6	.	ASSASGASTDTQY
TRBV10-3	.	AISEERATKTQY
TRBV7-9	.	ASSSDFLTGELF
TRBV6-1	.	ASGREERGYT
TRBV27	.	ASSPETGHSGNTIY
TRBV5-4	.	ASRSGLAAYNEQF
TRBV28	.	ASSPSSPGGSRNEQF
TRBV6-1	.	ASRDRGRSGELF
TRBV12-5	few	ASVQGAPGTEAF
TRBV2	.	ASSTSTGAYEQY
TRBV14	.	ASSPLDGFSGANGLT
TRBV18	.	ASSPGLDEAF
TRBV27	.	ASSLTGAEAF
TRBV7-9	.	ASSLRSGRAETDTQY
TRBV27	.	ASSSRQGSSTDTQY
TRBV5-5	.	ASSRGYGTGEETQY
TRBV7-2	.	ASRETGSGNTIY
TRBV5-8	few	ASSSPLATETQY
TRBV18	.	ASSPQQGVNSPLH
TRBV7-9	.	ASGSGVKETQY
TRBV28	.	ASSPDWATGELF
TRBV19	.	ASSIGRAYEQY
TRBV6-1	.	ASSEQEVSYNEQF
TRBV5-1	few	ASSPGNRGTDTQY
TRBV4-3	.	ASSQVDGDTGELF
TRBV6-5	.	ASSYEGEYRPTEAF
TRBV28	few	ASSLGTGAGANGLT
TRBV19	.	ASSRVGGNTEAF
TRBV10-1	.	ASSAGDSGNTIY
TRBV19	.	ASSGRGSSYNEQF
TRBV10-3	.	ATETGAYEQY
TRBV6-1	.	ASHIRGGSYNEQF
TRBV10-3	.	AISESGGQF
TRBV5-1	.	ASSLVASGGQETQY